This T cell receptor beta chain was captured in a study of blood T cell repertoires in COVID-19. Across the study: In each case, the material was cDNA or gDNA derived from T cells, B-cell-depleted T cells, or PBMCs.

This CDR3 is 14 amino acids long. The germline CDR1 and CDR2 sequences are SGHRS and YFSETQ. The V gene lost 0 bases and the J gene lost 2 bases, with 9 bases spanning the gap. Measured with immunoSEQ multiplex PCR; TCRdb has only the in-frame clones, and not every one. The profile shows around 150,000 clones, about 90% of them singletons. The V and J genes are TRBV5-1 and TRBJ2-7; D is uncertain. Source material: peripheral blood. This clonotype was obtained from a man aged 55 to 70 with acute or convalescent COVID-19. The CDR3 here is CASSLEFTAYEQYF. The CDR3 region has the DNA TGCGCCAGCAGCTTGGAATTCACTGCCTACGAGCAGTACTTC. The whole variable domain, filled in from reference TRBV5-1 and TRBJ2-7, reads KAGVTQTPRYLIKTRGQQVTLSCSPISGHRSVSWYQQTPGQGLQFLFEYFSETQRNKGNFPGRFSGRQFSNSRSEMNVSTLELGDSALYLCASSLEFTAYEQYFGPGTRLTVT.